This TCR beta chain was identified in a study of tumor-infiltrating lymphocytes in glioblastoma multiforme. Study-wide results and caveats: RNA-based TCR sequencing may distort clone frequencies, since cells carry unequal TCR transcript numbers. No surface-marker sorting into functional T cell subtypes was done.

Notes on this clonotype: Its antigen is as yet unknown.

TCR beta libraries were built from RNA through three nested multiplex PCR rounds using modified ARM-PCR. No unique molecular identifiers were described for these TCRB libraries. TCRdb re-called the multiplex PCR reads with MiXCR, one entry per CDR3 protein. This sample has tens of thousands of distinct CDR3 sequences; roughly 64% occur once, and the top ten carry roughly 31%. The ends were cut back, 6 bases at V and 13 bases at J, with 16 bases in the middle. This CDR3 spans 11 amino acids. CDR1 and CDR2 from the germline V gene are SQVTM and ANQGSEA. The chain is built from TRBV29-1 and TRBJ2-1, with TRBD2 as a possible D gene (5 bases). This clonotype was sampled from a male donor with glioblastoma. Sequences were obtained from brain tumor tissue. CDR3 residues: CSVESGSDQFF. For the CDR3, the DNA is TGCAGCGTCGAAAGCGGTTCTGATCAGTTCTTC.